Following are 32 T cell receptor beta chains from one sample sequenced in a study of post-analysis software for immune sequencing data. Study-wide results and limits: About 5 TRBV segments (TRBV5-6, TRBV5-1 and TRBV20-1 among them) occurred more frequently in patients than in controls.

Prepared libraries of TCR beta cDNA carried unique molecular identifiers. Each CDR3 protein gets one entry after TCRdb re-called the PCR reads with MiXCR. There are about half a million distinct CDR3 sequences in the sample; approximately 34% occur only once, and 4.5% to 7.5% lies in the top ten. No cognate antigen is known for these TCRs. Sequenced sample: blood. The receptors were gathered from a girl between 2 and 17 years old with multiple sclerosis.

This chain links TRBV3-1 with TRBJ1-4, with unresolved D. V dropped 2 bases and J dropped 7 bases, with 14 bases sitting between them. The CDR3 consists of 15 residues. CDR1 is LGHDT, CDR2 YNNKEL, per germline (reference sequence). The CDR3: CASSQLGRSREKLFF. As DNA, the CDR3 is TGTGCCAGCAGCCAACTAGGGAGATCGCGTGAAAAACTGTTTTTT.

This rearrangement joins TRBV5-1 to TRBJ2-4; D unresolved. CDR3 size: 13 residues. V gave up 1 base and J gave up 8 bases, with 10 bases separating them. Germline values: CDR1 SGHRS, CDR2 YFSETQ. In DNA form, the CDR3 reads TGCGCCAGCAGCTTGAAACGCTCTGACATTCAGTACTTC. Its protein product is CASSLKRSDIQYF.

This clonotype was recorded a few times. The rearrangement uses TRBV12-3 or TRBV12-4 and TRBJ2-1; the match to TRBD1 covers 12 bases. CDR3 size: 17 residues. The V and J ends lost 3 bases and 9 bases, in that order; junction bases with no gene match: 12. CDR3 DNA sequence: TGTGCCAGCAGTTTGGGACGGGGGACAGGGGGCGCGGGTGAGCAGTTCTTC. It yields the protein CASSLGRGTGGAGEQFF.

This clonotype turned up a few times. V is TRBV10-3 and J is TRBJ2-3, with 8 bases lining up with TRBD2. Germline CDR1 reads ENHRY; CDR2 reads SYGVKD. This CDR3 is 14 amino acids long. V shed 6 bases, J shed 4 bases, and the junction held 6 bases outside the gene matches. CDR3: CAIRAGTSADTQYF. The CDR3 DNA sequence: TGTGCCATCAGGGCCGGGACTAGTGCAGATACGCAGTATTTT.

This clonotype was detected only a few times. The rearrangement links TRBV9 to TRBJ2-5; 10 bases fit TRBD2. The CDR3 consists of 14 residues. The trim removed 0 bases at V and 12 bases at J, leaving 8 bases unmatched. Germline V gene data show CDR1 as SGDLS and CDR2 as YYNGEE. The CDR3 DNA sequence: TGTGCCAGCAGCGTAGAAACTAGCGGGGTCCCCAAGTACTTC. It specifies CASSVETSGVPKYF.

This chain uses TRBV12-3 or TRBV12-4 with TRBJ2-5, with D perhaps TRBD1 (7 bases). CDR3 length: 14 amino acids. V was shortened by 7 bases and J by 4 bases, with 16 bases between the two germline ends. The CDR3 DNA reads TGTGCCAGCAATCAAGGAGGGGGCGGAGAGACCCAGTACTTC. Translated, it gives CASNQGGGGETQYF.

This clonotype was counted a few times. The chain employs TRBV12-3 or TRBV12-4 and TRBJ1-1; no clear D gene. The CDR3 totals 13 residues. The V end lost 6 bases, the J end lost 0 bases, and 8 bases lay between the germline ends. The CDR3 spells CASRYTLNTEAFF. The DNA of the CDR3 is TGTGCCAGCAGGTACACACTGAACACTGAAGCTTTCTTT.

The CDR3: CASSPEEGRGHQKEYF. CDR3 DNA sequence: TGTGCCAGCAGCCCGGAGGAGGGGCGGGGGCATCAAAAGGAGTATTTT. J is TRBJ2-3 and V is TRBV11-2, with D possibly being TRBD2 (7 bases). The ends were cut back, 5 bases at V and 13 bases at J, with 28 bases in the middle. Germline CDR1 is SGHAT and CDR2 is FQNNGV. The CDR3 covers 16 residues. Supplemented by reference TRBV11-2 and TRBJ2-3, the full variable domain reads EAGVAQSPRYKIIEKRQSVAFWCNPISGHATLYWYQQILGQGPKLLIQFQNNGVVDDSQLPKDRFSAERLKGVDSTLKIQPAKLEDSAVYLCASSPEEGRGHQKEYFGPGTRLTVL.

The chain carries TRBV6-5 and TRBJ2-3; 9 bases are shared with TRBD1. This CDR3 comprises 19 residues. The V segment lost 6 bases and the J segment 3 bases; nucleotides outside the gene matches: 19. Germline lookup yields CDR1 MNHEY and CDR2 SVGAGI. CDR3 coding DNA: TGTGCCAGCAGGTTCCTCCCGGGGATCTCGGACAGGGGAACAGATACGCAGTATTTT. Translating gives CASRFLPGISDRGTDTQYF.

The chain employs TRBV24-1 and TRBJ2-5; possibly TRBD2 for D (6 bases). Trimming removed 0 bases at V and 2 bases at J, with 15 bases between. The V gene's germline CDR1 is KGHDR and CDR2 SFDVKD. The length of the CDR3 is 17 residues. CDR3 protein: CATSDLAPGRNQETQYF. CDR3 sequence (DNA): TGTGCCACCAGTGATTTGGCGCCGGGGAGGAATCAAGAGACCCAGTACTTC.

The rearrangement uses TRBV20-1 and TRBJ2-7, with D maybe TRBD1 (6 bases). The ends were cut back, 2 bases at V and 3 bases at J, with 11 bases in the middle. CDR3 size: 13 residues. CDR1 and CDR2 from the germline V gene are DFQATT and SNEGSKA (reference sequence). CDR3 sequence (DNA): TGCAGTGCTAGAATCGGGACATGCTACGAGCAGTACTTC. It specifies CSARIGTCYEQYF.

This chain uses TRBV13 with TRBJ2-7; D gene unclear. Germline V gene sequence: CDR1 PRHDT, CDR2 FYEKMQ (reference sequence). The V end was cut by 4 bases, the J end by 4 bases, with 14 bases between. This CDR3 is built from 14 residues. In DNA, the CDR3 is TGTGCCAGCAGCTCCCCCATCTATCATTACGAGCAGTACTTC. This codes for CASSSPIYHYEQYF. Drawing the rest from reference TRBV13 and TRBJ2-7, the complete variable domain is AAGVIQSPRHLIKEKRETATLKCYPIPRHDTVYWYQQGPGQDPQFLISFYEKMQSDKGSIPDRFSAQQFSDYHSELNMSSLELGDSALYFCASSSPIYHYEQYFGPGTRLTVT.

This clonotype was seen a few times. The chain combines TRBV12-3 or TRBV12-4 with TRBJ2-7; D perhaps matches TRBD2 (5 bases). Trimming took off 5 bases at V and 6 bases at J, with 14 bases between the two ends. The CDR3 contains 13 residues. The CDR3 sequence is CASSVTAEGEQYF. Here the CDR3 DNA reads TGTGCCAGCAGTGTAACCGCCGAGGGCGAGCAGTACTTC.

The chain combines TRBV5-4 with TRBJ2-1; 10 nucleotides agree with TRBD2. The germline CDR1 and CDR2 sequences are SGHNT and YYREEE (reference sequence). This CDR3 spans 15 amino acids. V gave up 5 bases and J gave up 2 bases; unmatched junction bases: 4. The DNA of the CDR3 is TGTGCCAGCAGTTCCGGGACTAGCGCCTACAATGAGCAGTTCTTC. Its translation is CASSSGTSAYNEQFF.

V usage is TRBV10-3 and J usage is TRBJ2-1; TRBD2 agrees at 14 bases. This CDR3 region has 21 residues. With V trimmed by 10 bases and J by 4 bases, 24 bases remained unmatched. The germline gives CDR1 ENHRY, CDR2 SYGVKD. The DNA of the CDR3 is TGTGCCACCAGCTTTTCCCTAGAGCCGGGACTAGCGGGGGCCATATACAATGAGCAGTTCTTC. Translation: CATSFSLEPGLAGAIYNEQFF.

This chain uses TRBV3-1 with TRBJ2-3; unclear D gene. Trimming left V 1 base short and J 5 bases short, with 10 bases between. This CDR3 is 14 amino acids long. In germline, CDR1 is LGHDT, CDR2 YNNKEL (reference sequence). This chain's CDR3 is CASSQAASGDTQYF. The CDR3 bases are TGTGCCAGCAGCCAAGCGGCTAGTGGAGATACGCAGTATTTT.

About this clonotype: The junction and the germline gene differ at one end; a read error may be behind it. CDR3 DNA sequence: TGTGCCGGCAGCTTTTCGCATGGAGCCTACGAGCAGTACTTC. This sequence encodes CAGSFSHGAYEQYF. The V gene is TRBV11-2, the J gene TRBJ2-7; D remains ambiguous. The CDR3 runs to 14 residues. Per germline, CDR1 SGHAT and CDR2 FQNNGV.

The chain joins TRBV5-1 to TRBJ2-3; no firm D call. Trimming took 0 bases from V and 0 from J, leaving 11 bases between them. Germline V gene data show CDR1 as SGHRS and CDR2 as YFSETQ. The CDR3 spans 16 residues. The CDR3 spells CASSLAHAPSTDTQYF. Here the CDR3 DNA reads TGCGCCAGCAGCTTGGCCCACGCACCTAGCACAGATACGCAGTATTTT.

This clonotype showed up just a few times. The chain couples TRBV12-3 or TRBV12-4 to TRBJ2-3; TRBD1 aligns across 8 bases. V trimming: 6 bases; J trimming: 2 bases; junction bases outside the gene matches: 7. CDR3 length equals 15 residues. CDR3 amino acids: CASREAGGPTDTQYF. CDR3 DNA: TGTGCCAGCAGGGAAGCAGGGGGCCCCACAGATACGCAGTATTTT.

This clonotype has more than one count but fewer than ten. The rearrangement uses TRBV5-1 and TRBJ2-3; no clear D gene. This CDR3 region has 14 residues. The V gene's germline CDR1 is SGHRS and CDR2 YFSETQ. V was pared by 3 bases and J by 2 bases, with 10 bases between. CDR3 loop: CASSSSRLTDTQYF. Here the CDR3 DNA reads TGCGCCAGCAGCTCCTCACGGCTCACAGATACGCAGTATTTT. Drawing the rest from reference TRBV5-1 and TRBJ2-3, the complete variable domain is KAGVTQTPRYLIKTRGQQVTLSCSPISGHRSVSWYQQTPGQGLQFLFEYFSETQRNKGNFPGRFSGRQFSNSRSEMNVSTLELGDSALYLCASSSSRLTDTQYFGPGTRLTVL.

This clonotype was detected many times. This chain connects TRBV5-1 to TRBJ2-7; D is tentatively TRBD1 or TRBD2 (5 bases each). CDR3 size: 13 residues. From germline, CDR1 is SGHRS and CDR2 YFSETQ. V dropped 0 bases and J dropped 4 bases, with 8 bases sitting between them. This CDR3 reads CASSLGDGYEQYF. CDR3 DNA sequence: TGCGCCAGCAGCTTGGGGGACGGTTACGAGCAGTACTTC.

The rearrangement uses TRBV19 and TRBJ1-2; 10 positions agree with TRBD1. With V trimmed by 5 bases and J by 13 bases, 25 bases remained unmatched. The germline CDR1 and CDR2 sequences are LNHDA and SQIVND (reference sequence). This CDR3 has 18 amino acids. Here the CDR3 reads CASSPEMRDRGGGIRCTF. Written as DNA, the CDR3 is TGTGCCAGTAGTCCCGAAATGCGGGACAGGGGAGGAGGAATTCGGTGCACCTTC.

This clonotype has just a few counts. The rearrangement joins TRBV6-5 to TRBJ1-2, with TRBD1 as a possible D gene (5 bases). There are 15 residues in the CDR3. The V end lost 0 bases, the J end lost 2 bases, and 10 bases lay between the germline ends. CDR1 is MNHEY, CDR2 SVGAGI, per germline. CDR3 loop: CASSYSRGLNYGYTF. The DNA of the CDR3 is TGTGCCAGCAGTTACTCGAGGGGTCTAAACTATGGCTACACCTTC.

This chain connects TRBV5-1 to TRBJ2-3; no clear D gene. The V gene lost 4 bases and the J gene lost 4 bases, with 10 bases spanning the gap. In germline, CDR1 is SGHRS, CDR2 YFSETQ. This CDR3 is 13 amino acids long. The CDR3 DNA is TGCGCCAGCAGCCCTTACTTGGCAGATACGCAGTATTTT. This encodes CASSPYLADTQYF.

This clonotype was seen many times. V is TRBV4-2 and J is TRBJ2-5; 13 nucleotides match TRBD2. The CDR3 has 15 amino acids. Germline V gene sequence: CDR1 LGHNA, CDR2 YNFKEQ. The trim removed 6 bases at V and 2 bases at J, leaving 3 bases unmatched. CDR3 residues: CASSQTSGGQETQYF. In DNA, the CDR3 is TGTGCCAGCAGTCAGACTAGCGGGGGGCAAGAGACCCAGTACTTC.

This rearrangement joins TRBV12-3 or TRBV12-4 to TRBJ2-1; D gene unclear. The CDR3 has 12 residues. The V and J ends lost 2 bases and 8 bases respectively, with 7 bases between them. CDR3 sequence: CASSLSVYEQFF. DNA of the CDR3: TGTGCCAGCAGTTTATCGGTGTATGAGCAGTTCTTC.

Only one count was recorded for this clonotype. The chain couples TRBV11-2 to TRBJ2-5; D gene ambiguous. The end of the DNA fits TRBJ2-1 better, so the J call may be wrong. CDR1 SGHAT and CDR2 FQNNGV come from the germline V gene. This CDR3 has 14 residues. This CDR3 is CASSLAAFQETQFF. DNA of the CDR3: TGTGCCAGCAGCTTAGCTGCTTTCCAAGAGACCCAGTTCTTC.

J is TRBJ2-6 and V is TRBV20-1; tentatively, D is TRBD1 (5 bases). The CDR3 loop spans 14 amino acids. The V and J ends lost 5 bases and 0 bases respectively, with 8 bases between them. Germline CDR1 is DFQATT and CDR2 is SNEGSKA (reference sequence). The CDR3 here is CSAGRVSGANVLTF. The DNA of the CDR3 is TGCAGTGCTGGCAGGGTCTCTGGGGCCAACGTCCTGACTTTC.

V gene TRBV20-1 combines with J gene TRBJ1-6; no clear D. V dropped 7 bases and J dropped 3 bases, with 16 bases sitting between them. The CDR3 spans 15 residues. Germline CDR1 is DFQATT and CDR2 is SNEGSKA (reference sequence). As DNA, the CDR3 is TGCAGTGGCAGAGACTCTGACAACTATAATTCACCCCTCCACTTT. It specifies CSGRDSDNYNSPLHF.

This clonotype was detected a few times. The V gene is TRBV20-1, the J gene TRBJ2-3; 9 bases align to TRBD2. The CDR3 has 13 amino acids. The trim removed 4 bases at V and 7 bases at J, leaving 6 bases unmatched. The germline gives CDR1 DFQATT, CDR2 SNEGSKA (reference sequence). In DNA, the CDR3 is TGCAGTGCTACCGGTAGCGGGGGCAATACGCAGTATTTT. Its protein product is CSATGSGGNTQYF.

J is TRBJ2-7 and V is TRBV14; D is uncertain. Germline values: CDR1 SGHDN, CDR2 FVKESK. The CDR3 sequence is 15 residues long. Trimming shortened V by 1 base and J by 3 bases, and 13 bases separated the two germline ends. CDR3 DNA sequence: TGTGCCAGCAGCCAAGGGCCTGGCTTTAACTACGAGCAGTACTTC. Its translation: CASSQGPGFNYEQYF.

This sequence joins TRBV7-9 and TRBJ2-1; the match to TRBD2 covers 7 bases. J gave up 4 bases and V 3 bases, and 6 bases lay outside the gene matches. The CDR3 contains 15 residues. CDR1 is SEHNR, CDR2 FQNEAQ, per germline (reference sequence). As DNA, the CDR3 is TGTGCCAGCAGCTTCTGGCGGGGGACTTACAATGAGCAGTTCTTC. Translated, it gives CASSFWRGTYNEQFF.